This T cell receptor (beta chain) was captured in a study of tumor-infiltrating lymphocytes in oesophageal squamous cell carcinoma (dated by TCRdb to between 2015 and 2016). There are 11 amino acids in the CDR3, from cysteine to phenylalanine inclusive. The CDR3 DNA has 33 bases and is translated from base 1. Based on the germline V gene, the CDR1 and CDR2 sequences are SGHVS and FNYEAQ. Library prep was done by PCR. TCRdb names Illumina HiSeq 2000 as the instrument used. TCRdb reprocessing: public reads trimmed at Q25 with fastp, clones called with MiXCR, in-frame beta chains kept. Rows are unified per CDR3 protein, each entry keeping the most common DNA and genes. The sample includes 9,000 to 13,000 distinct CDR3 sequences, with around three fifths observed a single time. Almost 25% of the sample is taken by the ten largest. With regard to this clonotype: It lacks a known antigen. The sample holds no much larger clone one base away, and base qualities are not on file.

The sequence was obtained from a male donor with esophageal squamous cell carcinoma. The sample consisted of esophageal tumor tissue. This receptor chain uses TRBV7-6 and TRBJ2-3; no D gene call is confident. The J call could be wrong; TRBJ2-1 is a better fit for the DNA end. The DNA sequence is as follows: TGTGCCAGCAGGATTTCCAATGAGCAGTTCTTC. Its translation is CASRISNEQFF.